Below, 8 T cell receptor beta chains from the same sample are listed, as sequenced in a study of shared clonotypes between healthy human individuals (dated by TCRdb to between 2020 and 2021). The library was prepared using the immunoSEQ multiplex PCR assay. The table comes from immuneACCESS by way of TCRdb, which keeps in-frame sequences with V and J called. Part of the clones is missing from these tables; in studies checked, under half for an unresolved V gene and the rest for unknown reasons. For this sample the table gives roughly 850,000 clones, of which around 96% were detected only once. The ten top clones hold around 0.21% of the sample. CD8 naive samples consisted of CD45RO-negative cells that were positively selected for CCR7, yielding a CD45RA+CCR7+ population without TemRA cells. The sequencing input was naive CD8+ T cells sorted from blood. Interpreted using the paper, the cell subset or site label stands for: CD45RA+CCR7+. The receptors derive from a man aged 25-45 years in good health.

The rearrangement joins TRBV14 to TRBJ2-1, with 8 bases that match TRBD2. The trim removed 5 bases at V and 3 bases at J, leaving 6 bases unmatched. CDR3 length equals 15 residues. Germline V lookup: CDR1 SGHDN, CDR2 FVKESK. The CDR3 here is CASSGLSGSYNEQFF. The CDR3, as DNA: TGTGCCAGCAGCGGGCTCAGCGGGAGCTACAATGAGCAGTTCTTC.

The chain employs TRBV4-2 and TRBJ2-7, with TRBD2 as a possible D gene (6 bases). V lost 1 base, J lost 3 bases, and 10 bases lay in between. This CDR3 spans 14 amino acids. Germline CDR1 LGHNA, CDR2 YNFKEQ. Here the CDR3 DNA reads TGTGCCAGCAGCCAAGCGGGACTTAGCTACGAGCAGTACTTC. Amino acids: CASSQAGLSYEQYF.

This chain links TRBV18 with TRBJ2-7, with 11 bases aligning to TRBD2. The germline CDR1 and CDR2 sequences are KGHSH and LQKENI. Losses at the gene ends were 4 bases for V and 3 bases for J; bases not matched to a gene: 5. The CDR3 is 15 amino acids. The CDR3 bases are TGTGCCAGCTCACAAACTAGCGGGAGATTCTACGAGCAGTACTTC. Its translation is CASSQTSGRFYEQYF.

V gene TRBV28 combines with J gene TRBJ2-5; 11 bases are a match to TRBD1. CDR1 and CDR2 (germline): MDHEN, SYDVKM. J gave up 5 bases and V 7 bases, and 12 bases lay outside the gene matches. The CDR3 has 16 residues. The CDR3, as DNA: TGTGCCAGCATGGGGACAGGGGGTGGGTTGCTGGAGACCCAGTACTTC. Residues: CASMGTGGGLLETQYF.

The chain has TRBV2 and TRBJ2-7; 11 bases map to TRBD2. The CDR3 spans 15 residues. V lost 5 bases, J lost 1 base, and 4 bases stayed unmatched. Germline-derived CDR1 and CDR2 are SNHLY and FYNNEI. The CDR3 DNA sequence: TGTGCCAGCAGTCTCGGGACTAGCGGATCCTACGAGCAGTACTTC. Its translation: CASSLGTSGSYEQYF.

The chain has TRBV5-4 and TRBJ1-1; D is perhaps TRBD1 (6 bases). The CDR3 has 13 amino acids. CDR1 and CDR2 (germline): SGHNT, YYREEE (reference sequence). V was trimmed by 4 bases and J by 7 bases, leaving 14 bases between them. CDR3 DNA: TGTGCCAGCAGCGCCGGGGGCGGCGGTGAAGCTTTCTTT. This gives the protein CASSAGGGGEAFF.

Details on this clone: Relative to the germline gene, one junction end is altered; a read error may explain this. V and J are TRBV7-9 and TRBJ2-5; D gene ambiguous. The CDR3 has 13 residues. The germline V gene has CDR1 SEHNR and CDR2 FQNEAQ (reference sequence). CDR3 bases: TGTGCCAGCAGCCCTTCCTACCACGAGACCCAGTACTTC. Amino acid sequence: CASSPSYHETQYF.

This clone was seen only once. This chain uses TRBV7-9 with TRBJ2-1; 7 bases line up with TRBD2. The V and J ends lost 5 bases and 6 bases, in that order; junction bases with no gene match: 4. CDR1 is SEHNR, CDR2 FQNEAQ, per germline (reference sequence). The CDR3 consists of 13 residues. CDR3 bases: TGTGCCAGCAGCGAGGGACTACTCAATGAGCAGTTCTTC. This encodes CASSEGLLNEQFF.